The T cell receptor beta chain described here comes from a study of neurological immune-mediated disorders. Regarding the study as a whole: HTLV-1-associated myelopathy displayed the greatest TCR clonal expansion, and multiple sclerosis exhibited the smallest, lower than that of healthy controls.

The cDNA was produced through 5'RACE with 10-nucleotide random UMIs. One entry per CDR3 protein results from TCRdb running MiXCR on the 5' RACE reads. This sample carries approximately 50,000 distinct CDR3 sequences, about a tenth of them seen once, and the ten largest clones take about 5.4%. Looked up from germline, CDR1 is LGHNA and CDR2 is YNFKEQ. The CDR3 consists of 15 residues. Details on this clonotype: Its antigen is undetermined. Germline and junction disagree at one end, which may indicate a read error.

This chain connects TRBV4-2 to TRBJ1-6, with 7 bases fitting TRBD1. Sequenced: PBMCs. The receptor's source is a man aged 70-80 years with HTLV-1-associated myelopathy (HAM/TSP). The CDR3 reads CTSSLQGQLNSPLHF. In DNA, the CDR3 is TGTACCAGCAGCCTTCAGGGACAGCTCAATTCACCCCTCCACTTT.